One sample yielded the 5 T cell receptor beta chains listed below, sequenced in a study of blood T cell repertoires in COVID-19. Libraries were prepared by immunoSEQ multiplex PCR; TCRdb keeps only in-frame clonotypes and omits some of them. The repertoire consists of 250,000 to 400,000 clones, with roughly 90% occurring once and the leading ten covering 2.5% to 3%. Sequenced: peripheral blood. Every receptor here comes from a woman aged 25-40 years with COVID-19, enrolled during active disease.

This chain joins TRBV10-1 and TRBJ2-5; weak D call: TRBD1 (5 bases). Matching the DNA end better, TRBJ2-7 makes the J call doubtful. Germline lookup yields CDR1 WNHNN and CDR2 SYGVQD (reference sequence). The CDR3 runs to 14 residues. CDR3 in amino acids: CASSELQESYEQYF. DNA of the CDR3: TGCGCCAGCAGTGAGTTACAGGAGTCCTACGAGCAGTACTTC.

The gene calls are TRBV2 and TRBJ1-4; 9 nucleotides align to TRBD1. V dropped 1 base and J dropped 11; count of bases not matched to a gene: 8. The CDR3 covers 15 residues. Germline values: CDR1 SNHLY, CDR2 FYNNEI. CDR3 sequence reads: CASSEDRGRGGKLFF. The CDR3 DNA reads TGTGCCAGCAGTGAAGACAGGGGGCGAGGTGGGAAACTGTTTTTT.

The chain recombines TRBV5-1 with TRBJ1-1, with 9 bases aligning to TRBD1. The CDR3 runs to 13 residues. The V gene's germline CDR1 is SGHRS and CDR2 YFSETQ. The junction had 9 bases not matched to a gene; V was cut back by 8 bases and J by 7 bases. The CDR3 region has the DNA TGCGCCAGTAGTGACAGGGGGGGTCTTGAAGCTTTCTTT. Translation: CASSDRGGLEAFF.

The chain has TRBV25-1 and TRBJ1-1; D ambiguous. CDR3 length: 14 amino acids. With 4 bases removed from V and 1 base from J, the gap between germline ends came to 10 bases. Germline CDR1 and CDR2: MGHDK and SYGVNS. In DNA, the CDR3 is TGTGCCAGCAGTGGGCTAGGCTCGAACACTGAAGCTTTCTTT. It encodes CASSGLGSNTEAFF.

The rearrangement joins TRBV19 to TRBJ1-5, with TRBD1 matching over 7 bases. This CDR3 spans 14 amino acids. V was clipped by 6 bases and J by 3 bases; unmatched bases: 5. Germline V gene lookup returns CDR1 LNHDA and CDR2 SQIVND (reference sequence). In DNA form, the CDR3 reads TGTGCCAGTAGCGACGACAGGGCCAATCAGCCCCAGCATTTT. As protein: CASSDDRANQPQHF. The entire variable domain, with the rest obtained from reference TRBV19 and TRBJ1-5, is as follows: DGGITQSPKYLFRKEGQNVTLSCEQNLNHDAMYWYRQDPGQGLRLIYYSQIVNDFQKGDIAEGYSVSREKKESFPLTVTSAQKNPTAFYLCASSDDRANQPQHFGDGTRLSIL.